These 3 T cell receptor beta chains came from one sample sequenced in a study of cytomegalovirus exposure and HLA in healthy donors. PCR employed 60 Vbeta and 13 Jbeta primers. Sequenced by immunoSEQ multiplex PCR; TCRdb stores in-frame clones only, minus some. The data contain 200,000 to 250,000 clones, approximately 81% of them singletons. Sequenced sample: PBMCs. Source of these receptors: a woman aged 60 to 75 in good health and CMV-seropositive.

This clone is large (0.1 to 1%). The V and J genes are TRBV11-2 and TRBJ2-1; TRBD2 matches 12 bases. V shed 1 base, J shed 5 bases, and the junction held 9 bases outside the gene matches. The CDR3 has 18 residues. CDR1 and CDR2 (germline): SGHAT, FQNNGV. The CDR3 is CASSLGLAGATAHNEQFF. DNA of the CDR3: TGTGCCAGCAGCTTAGGACTAGCGGGGGCTACAGCCCACAATGAGCAGTTCTTC.

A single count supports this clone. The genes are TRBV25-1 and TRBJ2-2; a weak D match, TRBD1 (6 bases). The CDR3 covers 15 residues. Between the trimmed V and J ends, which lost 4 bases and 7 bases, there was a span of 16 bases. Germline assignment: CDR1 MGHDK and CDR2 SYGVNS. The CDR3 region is CASSGGQDGIGELFF. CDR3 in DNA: TGTGCCAGCAGTGGGGGGCAGGACGGTATCGGGGAGCTGTTTTTT.

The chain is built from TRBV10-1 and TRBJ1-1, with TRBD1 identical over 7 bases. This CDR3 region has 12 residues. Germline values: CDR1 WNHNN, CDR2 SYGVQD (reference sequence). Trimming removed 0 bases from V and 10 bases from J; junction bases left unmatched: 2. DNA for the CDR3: TGCGCCAGCAGTGAGTCCCGACAGGGAGCTTTCTTT. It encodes CASSESRQGAFF.